What follows is one T cell receptor (beta chain) and its context. One junction end disagrees with the germline gene, perhaps due to a read error. This sample's time point: patch test 3, about 24 weeks after DPC sensitization. Treatment meaning: therapeutic diphenylcyclopropenone sensitization with weekly scalp DPC. The entry originates in a study of human T cells and chemical hapten exposure. The V gene's germline CDR1 is SEHNR and CDR2 FQNEAQ (reference sequence). The CDR3 consists of 15 residues. MiXCR, applied by TCRdb to the RACE reads, yields one record per CDR3 protein. This table holds fewer than 200,000 distinct CDR3 sequences, roughly 26% found once.

Here the sequenced sample was whole blood, taken in connection with sensitization to the hapten diphenylcyclopropenone (DPC). This rearrangement joins TRBV7-9 to TRBJ2-6; tentatively, D is TRBD2 (5 bases). This TCR derives from a young woman with alopecia areata. Some clones in this sample may be carry-over from other donors' samples. As DNA, the CDR3 is TGTGTCAGCAGCTTAAGCGGCTCTGGGGCCAACGTCCTGACTTTC. It encodes CVSSLSGSGANVLTF.